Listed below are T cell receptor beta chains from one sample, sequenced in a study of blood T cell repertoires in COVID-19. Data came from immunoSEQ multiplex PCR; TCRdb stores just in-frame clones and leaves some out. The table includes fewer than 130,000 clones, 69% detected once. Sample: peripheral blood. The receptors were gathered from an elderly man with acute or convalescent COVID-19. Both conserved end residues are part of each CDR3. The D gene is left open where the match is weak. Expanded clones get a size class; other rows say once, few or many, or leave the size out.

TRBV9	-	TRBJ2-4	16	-	CASSEHGPETQNIQYF	TGTGCCAGCAGCGAGCATGGGCCTGAAACCCAAAACATTCAGTACTTC
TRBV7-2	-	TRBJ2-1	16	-	CASSLASRLIRNEQFF	TGTGCCAGCAGCTTAGCGTCGAGACTAATCCGGAATGAGCAGTTCTTC
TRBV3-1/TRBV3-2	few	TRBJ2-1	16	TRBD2	CASSQDVTSGNNEQFF	TGTGCCAGCAGCCAAGATGTGACTAGCGGGAACAATGAGCAGTTCTTC
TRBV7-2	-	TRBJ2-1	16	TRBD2	CASSLDSSGPYNEQFF	TGTGCCAGCAGCTTAGACTCTAGCGGGCCTTACAATGAGCAGTTCTTC
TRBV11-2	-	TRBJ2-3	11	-	CASSFVDTQYF	TGTGCCAGCAGCTTCGTAGATACGCAGTATTTT
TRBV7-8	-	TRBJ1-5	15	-	CASSLSGYSNQPQHF	TGTGCCAGCAGCTTAAGCGGTTATAGCAATCAGCCCCAGCATTTT
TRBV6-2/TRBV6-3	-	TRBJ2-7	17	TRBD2	CASSSRLAGESGAGLRF	TGTGCCAGCAGTTCCCGACTAGCGGGAGAATCGGGAGCGGGTTTAAGGTTC
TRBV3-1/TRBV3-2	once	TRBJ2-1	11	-	CASSQGSEQFF	TGTGCCAGCAGCCAAGGGAGTGAGCAGTTCTTC
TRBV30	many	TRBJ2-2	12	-	CAWNSNTGELFF	TGTGCCTGGAATAGCAACACCGGGGAGCTGTTTTTT
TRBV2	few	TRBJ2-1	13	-	CASQTDTYNEQFF	TGTGCCAGCCAGACAGACACCTACAATGAGCAGTTCTTC
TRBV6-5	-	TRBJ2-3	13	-	CASRRDFTDTQYF	TGTGCCAGCAGGCGGGACTTCACAGATACGCAGTATTTT
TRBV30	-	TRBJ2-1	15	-	CAWLIPGLRRNEQFF	TGTGCCTGGCTGATTCCGGGACTCCGCCGGAATGAGCAGTTCTTC
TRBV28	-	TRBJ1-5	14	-	CASSLSGNNQPQHF	TGTGCCAGCAGTTTATCAGGGAACAATCAGCCCCAGCATTTT
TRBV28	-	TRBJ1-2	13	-	CASSLTGGSGYTF	TGTGCCAGCAGTTTAACGGGGGGTTCCGGCTACACCTTC
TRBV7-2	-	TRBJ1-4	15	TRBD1	CASSTSGQSFEKLFF	TGTGCCAGCAGCACGTCGGGACAGAGCTTTGAAAAACTGTTTTTT
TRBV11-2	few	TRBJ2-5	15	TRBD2	CASSQTSGSGETQYF	TGTGCCAGCAGCCAAACTAGCGGGAGTGGAGAGACCCAGTACTTC
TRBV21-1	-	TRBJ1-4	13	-	CASSKGEEEKLFF	TGTGCCAGCAGCAAGGGAGAGGAAGAAAAACTGTTTTTT
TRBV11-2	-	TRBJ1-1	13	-	CASSPGGYIEAFF	TGTGCCAGCAGCCCTGGGGGGTACATAGAAGCTTTCTTT
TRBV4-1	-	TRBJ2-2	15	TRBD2	CASSPLAGATGELFF	TGCGCCAGCAGCCCACTAGCGGGAGCCACCGGGGAGCTGTTTTTT
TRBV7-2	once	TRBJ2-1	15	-	CASSSTGSLDNEQFF	TGTGCCAGCAGCTCGACCGGGAGTCTAGACAATGAGCAGTTCTTC
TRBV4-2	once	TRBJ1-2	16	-	CASSQDYTAGTYGYTF	TGTGCCAGCAGCCAAGATTACACAGCCGGCACCTATGGCTACACCTTC
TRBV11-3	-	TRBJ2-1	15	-	CASSRGGSSYNEQFF	TGTGCCAGCAGCCGCGGAGGGAGCTCCTACAATGAGCAGTTCTTC
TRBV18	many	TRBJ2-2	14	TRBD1	CASSKGANTGELFF	TGTGCCAGCTCAAAGGGGGCCAACACCGGGGAGCTGTTTTTT
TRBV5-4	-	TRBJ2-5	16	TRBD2	CASSLVGLAGQETQYF	TGTGCCAGCAGCTTGGTGGGACTAGCCGGGCAAGAGACCCAGTACTTC
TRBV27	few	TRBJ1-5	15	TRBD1	CASRPQGASNQPQHF	TGTGCCAGCAGACCACAGGGGGCAAGCAATCAGCCCCAGCATTTT
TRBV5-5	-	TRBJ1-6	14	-	CASSLTDDNSPLHF	TGTGCCAGCAGCTTGACAGACGATAATTCACCCCTCCACTTT
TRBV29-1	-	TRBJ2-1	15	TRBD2	CSVRHTSGRADEQFF	TGCAGCGTTCGACACACTAGCGGGAGGGCCGATGAGCAGTTCTTC
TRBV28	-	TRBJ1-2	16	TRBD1	CASSSPGQGIGAGYTF	TGTGCCAGCAGTTCGCCGGGACAGGGGATAGGGGCTGGCTACACCTTC
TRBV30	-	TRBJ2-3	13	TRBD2	CAWSRSSGYTQYF	TGTGCCTGGAGTAGATCTAGCGGCTATACGCAGTATTTT
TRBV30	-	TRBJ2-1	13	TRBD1	CAWSSGQRNEQFF	TGTGCCTGGAGTTCGGGACAGAGGAATGAGCAGTTCTTC
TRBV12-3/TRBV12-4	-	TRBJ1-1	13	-	CASKLERNTEAFF	TGTGCCAGCAAGTTAGAACGGAACACTGAAGCTTTCTTT
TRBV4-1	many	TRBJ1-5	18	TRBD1	CASSQADRGPRSNQPQHF	TGCGCCAGCAGCCAAGCAGACAGGGGGCCTAGAAGCAATCAGCCCCAGCATTTT
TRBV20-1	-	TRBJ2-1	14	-	CSASMGGRPGEQFF	TGCAGTGCTAGTATGGGCGGCCGACCAGGGGAGCAGTTCTTC
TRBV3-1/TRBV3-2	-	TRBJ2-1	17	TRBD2	CASSLRGASGSFNEQFF	TGTGCCAGCAGCCTCAGGGGGGCTAGCGGGAGTTTCAATGAGCAGTTCTTC
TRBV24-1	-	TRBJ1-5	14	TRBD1	CATSEPTGEQPQHF	TGTGCCACCAGTGAGCCAACAGGGGAGCAGCCCCAGCATTTT
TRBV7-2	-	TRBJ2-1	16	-	CASSQRAGLQHNEQFF	TGTGCCAGCAGCCAGAGGGCGGGACTCCAGCACAATGAGCAGTTCTTC
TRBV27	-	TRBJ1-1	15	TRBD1	CASSLSWSGGTEAFF	TGTGCCAGCAGTTTATCGTGGTCAGGGGGCACTGAAGCTTTCTTT
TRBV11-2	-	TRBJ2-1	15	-	CASTLVGRSSSEQFF	TGTGCCAGCACCTTGGTAGGAAGGAGCTCAAGTGAGCAGTTCTTC
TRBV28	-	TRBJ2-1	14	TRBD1	CASSFHTGGNEQFF	TGTGCCAGCAGTTTTCACACAGGGGGCAATGAGCAGTTCTTC
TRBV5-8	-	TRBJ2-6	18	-	CASSLVVTLGAGANVLTF	TGTGCCAGCAGCTTGGTAGTGACGCTTGGGGCCGGGGCCAACGTCCTGACTTTC
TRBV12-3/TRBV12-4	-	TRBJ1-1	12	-	CASSFRDTEAFF	TGTGCCAGCAGTTTTAGAGACACTGAAGCTTTCTTT
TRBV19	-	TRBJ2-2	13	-	CASSIPENGELFF	TGTGCCAGTAGTATCCCGGAGAACGGGGAGCTGTTTTTT
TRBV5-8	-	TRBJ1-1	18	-	CASSLVLKGGGLITEAFF	TGTGCCAGCAGCTTGGTCTTAAAGGGGGGGGGATTGATCACTGAAGCTTTCTTT
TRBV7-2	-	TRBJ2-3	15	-	CASSLDGSITDTQYF	TGTGCCAGCAGCTTAGACGGGAGTATAACGGATACGCAGTATTTT
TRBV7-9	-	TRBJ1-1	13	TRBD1	CASSLTGDTEAFF	TGTGCCAGCAGCCTCACAGGGGACACTGAAGCTTTCTTT
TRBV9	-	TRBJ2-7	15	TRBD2	CASSVGLAGGSEQYF	TGTGCCAGCAGCGTAGGTCTAGCGGGAGGGTCCGAGCAGTACTTC
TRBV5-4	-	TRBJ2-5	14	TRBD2	CASSLTSAQETQYF	TGTGCCAGCAGCTTAACTAGCGCTCAAGAGACCCAGTACTTC
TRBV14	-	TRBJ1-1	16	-	CASSQVVWAGETEAFF	TGTGCCAGCAGCCAAGTAGTATGGGCGGGGGAGACTGAAGCTTTCTTT
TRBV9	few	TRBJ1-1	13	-	CASSLYSGTEAFF	TGTGCCAGCAGCCTATACTCGGGGACTGAAGCTTTCTTT
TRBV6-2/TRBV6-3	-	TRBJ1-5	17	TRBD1	CASSYVGTGRANQPQHF	TGTGCCAGCAGTTACGTGGGGACAGGGAGGGCAAATCAGCCCCAGCATTTT
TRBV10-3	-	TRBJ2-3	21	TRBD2	CAIKGDNPRLAGGGGTDTQYF	TGTGCCATCAAGGGAGACAACCCCCGACTAGCGGGAGGTGGGGGCACAGATACGCAGTATTTT
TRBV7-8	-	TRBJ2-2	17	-	CASSIDTGIPNTGELFF	TGTGCCAGCAGCATTGACACAGGGATCCCGAACACCGGGGAGCTGTTTTTT
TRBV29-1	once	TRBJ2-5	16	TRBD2	CSALSGLAGALETQYF	TGCAGCGCCCTAAGCGGACTAGCGGGAGCTTTGGAGACCCAGTACTTC